The 7 T cell receptor beta chains below come from one sample, sequenced in a study of blood T cells in healthy people across ages (dated by TCRdb to the mid-2010s). To prepare the library, 5' RACE was applied. The listed sequencing device is Illumina HiSeq 2500. A second PCR of roughly 7 to 11 cycles was run with a J-beta primer mix and a sample-barcoded 5' primer. TCRdb reprocessed the public reads (quality trimming at Q25 with fastp, clone calling with MiXCR) and kept in-frame beta chains. A single entry per CDR3 protein holds the most common genes and DNA from its merged rows. The sample data list 800,000 to 950,000 distinct CDR3 sequences, and just under 30% of these were observed just once. Together, the top ten hold more than 8.5% of the sample. Another study also made use of these data, one on T cells of mothers and their children.

Sequencing was done on a sample of blood. Source of these receptors: a woman aged 35 to 49 in good health.

J is TRBJ2-7 and V is TRBV10-3; 10 positions agree with TRBD1. CDR1 is ENHRY and CDR2 is SYGVKD in the germline V gene. This CDR3 has 14 amino acids. With 4 bases clipped from V and 2 bases from J, the junction kept 2 bases outside the gene matches. The CDR3 nucleotides are TGTGCCATCAGTGGGGGACAGGGGCCCTACGAGCAGTACTTC. This translates into CAISGGQGPYEQYF.

There are a few counts of this clonotype. J is TRBJ2-7 and V is TRBV3-1, with 8 bases fitting TRBD1. V lost 2 bases to trimming and J lost 2 bases; unmatched junction nucleotides: 2. This CDR3 is 14 amino acids long. Germline-derived CDR1 and CDR2 are LGHDT and YNNKEL (reference sequence). The CDR3, as DNA: TGTGCCAGCAGCCAATGGACAGGGCCCTACGAGCAGTACTTC. It is translated as CASSQWTGPYEQYF.

This clonotype was recorded many times. The chain has TRBV7-9 and TRBJ2-4; D may correspond to TRBD1 or TRBD2 (5 bases each). CDR3 length: 14 amino acids. The germline gives CDR1 SEHNR, CDR2 FQNEAQ (reference sequence). The V end was cut by 0 bases, the J end by 8 bases, with 11 bases between. CDR3 sequence reads: CASSLATGRYIQYF. CDR3 in DNA: TGTGCCAGCAGCTTAGCAACGGGACGGTACATTCAGTACTTC.

This clonotype has more than one count but fewer than ten. The V gene is TRBV10-3, the J gene TRBJ1-1; tentative D call: TRBD1 (6 bases). The V end lost 6 bases, the J end lost 5 bases, and 19 bases lay between the germline ends. Per the germline V gene, CDR1 is ENHRY and CDR2 is SYGVKD. This CDR3 comprises 15 residues. This CDR3 reads CAISQNLRGDTEAFF. In nucleotides, the CDR3 is TGTGCCATCAGCCAGAACCTTAGGGGGGATACTGAAGCTTTCTTT.

This clonotype was detected ten times or more. The rearrangement links TRBV12-3 or TRBV12-4 to TRBJ1-1, with D unclear. The CDR3 runs to 11 residues. V was pared by 3 bases and J by 2 bases, with 1 base between. The chain's CDR3 is CASSFNTEAFF. The CDR3 bases are TGTGCCAGCAGTTTTAACACTGAAGCTTTCTTT.

This rearrangement joins TRBV7-2 to TRBJ2-3; 12 nucleotides match TRBD2. Germline assignment: CDR1 SGHTA and CDR2 FQGNSA. The ends lost 6 bases at V and 4 bases at J; junction bases unmatched: 5. The CDR3 is 15 amino acids. In DNA, the CDR3 is TGTGCCAGCAGTCGGACTAGCGGGGTCCCAGATACGCAGTATTTT. It codes for CASSRTSGVPDTQYF.

At least ten counts were recorded for this clonotype. Here the CDR3 reads CASSLNEKNIQYF. In DNA form, the CDR3 reads TGCGCCAGCAGCTTGAACGAGAAAAACATTCAGTACTTC. The V call is TRBV5-1, the J call TRBJ2-4; D is uncertain. Germline V gene lookup returns CDR1 SGHRS and CDR2 YFSETQ. Deletions cut 1 base from V and 4 bases from J, with 6 bases between. The CDR3 is 13 amino acids.